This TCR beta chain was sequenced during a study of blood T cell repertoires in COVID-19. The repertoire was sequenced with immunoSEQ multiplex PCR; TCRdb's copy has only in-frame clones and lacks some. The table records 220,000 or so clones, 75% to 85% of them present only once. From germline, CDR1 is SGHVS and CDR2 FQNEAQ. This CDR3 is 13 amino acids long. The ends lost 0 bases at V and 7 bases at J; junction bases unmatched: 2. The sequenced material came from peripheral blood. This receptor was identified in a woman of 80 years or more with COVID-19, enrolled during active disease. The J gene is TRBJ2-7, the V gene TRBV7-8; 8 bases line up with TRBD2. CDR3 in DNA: TGTGCCAGCAGCTTAGCGCGGGGGGATGAGCAGTACTTC. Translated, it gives CASSLARGDEQYF.